The rows below give T cell receptor beta chains drawn from one sample of a study of T cells in narcolepsy. Clones were sequenced by immunoSEQ multiplex PCR, and TCRdb holds only the in-frame ones, with some missing. The sample records some 30,000 clones, more than 75% being singletons. Sequencing was carried out using memory (CD45RA-) CD4+ T cells from blood. The receptors originated from a human donor in good health. The CDR3 runs from the conserved cysteine through the conserved F or W. Each record gives: D gene, V gene, J gene, clone size, CDR3 length, CDR3 protein, CDR3 DNA. The D gene is left open where the match is weak. Clone sizes are given selectively: once, few, many, or a class where the clone is expanded.

d_call: -
v_call: TRBV7-3
j_call: TRBJ1-5
clone_size: -
cdr3_length: 15
cdr3_aa: CASSLGPGPNQPQHF
cdr3_nt: TGTGCCAGCAGCTTAGGCCCCGGGCCCAATCAGCCCCAGCATTTT

d_call: TRBD1
v_call: TRBV19
j_call: TRBJ2-5
clone_size: -
cdr3_length: 12
cdr3_aa: CASSSRGFEQYF
cdr3_nt: TGTGCCAGTAGTAGCAGGGGGTTTGAGCAGTACTTC

d_call: -
v_call: TRBV15
j_call: TRBJ2-5
clone_size: -
cdr3_length: 13
cdr3_aa: CATSRGRGETQYF
cdr3_nt: TGTGCCACCAGCAGAGGTCGTGGAGAGACCCAGTACTTC

d_call: -
v_call: TRBV6-6
j_call: TRBJ2-7
clone_size: -
cdr3_length: 12
cdr3_aa: CASSYTSYEQYF
cdr3_nt: TGTGCCAGCAGTTATACCTCCTACGAGCAGTACTTC

d_call: TRBD1
v_call: TRBV2
j_call: TRBJ1-1
clone_size: -
cdr3_length: 13
cdr3_aa: CASRRDRDTEAFF
cdr3_nt: TGTGCCAGCCGCCGGGACAGGGACACTGAAGCTTTCTTT

d_call: -
v_call: TRBV9
j_call: TRBJ1-2
clone_size: -
cdr3_length: 16
cdr3_aa: CASSAHTGSFNYGYTF
cdr3_nt: TGTGCCAGCAGCGCTCATACAGGGTCTTTCAACTATGGCTACACCTTC

d_call: -
v_call: TRBV7-9
j_call: TRBJ2-5
clone_size: -
cdr3_length: 14
cdr3_aa: CASSLLGQQETQYF
cdr3_nt: TGTGCCAGCAGCTTACTCGGACAGCAAGAGACCCAGTACTTC

d_call: TRBD1
v_call: TRBV6-1
j_call: TRBJ1-5
clone_size: -
cdr3_length: 15
cdr3_aa: CASGRGQGQDQPQHF
cdr3_nt: TGTGCCAGCGGGAGGGGACAGGGACAAGATCAGCCCCAGCATTTT

d_call: -
v_call: TRBV2
j_call: TRBJ2-7
clone_size: -
cdr3_length: 14
cdr3_aa: CASSESQGTYEQYF
cdr3_nt: TGTGCCAGCAGTGAATCCCAGGGAACCTACGAGCAGTACTTC

d_call: TRBD2
v_call: TRBV19
j_call: TRBJ2-1
clone_size: -
cdr3_length: 14
cdr3_aa: CASTAASGYNEQFF
cdr3_nt: TGTGCCAGTACCGCCGCTAGCGGATACAATGAGCAGTTCTTC

d_call: -
v_call: TRBV6-5
j_call: TRBJ1-5
clone_size: -
cdr3_length: 13
cdr3_aa: CASSSGVGQPQHF
cdr3_nt: TGTGCCAGCAGTTCGGGAGTCGGTCAGCCCCAGCATTTT

d_call: TRBD1
v_call: TRBV7-8
j_call: TRBJ1-2
clone_size: -
cdr3_length: 19
cdr3_aa: CASSLVVAGTAVTNYGYTF
cdr3_nt: TGTGCCAGCAGCTTAGTTGTCGCCGGGACAGCCGTAACTAACTATGGCTACACCTTC

d_call: -
v_call: TRBV4-1
j_call: TRBJ2-6
clone_size: -
cdr3_length: 17
cdr3_aa: CASSQHGRGVGANVLTF
cdr3_nt: TGCGCCAGCAGCCAACATGGGCGAGGGGTTGGGGCCAACGTCCTGACTTTC

d_call: -
v_call: TRBV11-3
j_call: TRBJ1-1
clone_size: -
cdr3_length: 16
cdr3_aa: CASSLGGGNRDTEAFF
cdr3_nt: TGTGCCAGCAGCTTAGGAGGGGGAAATAGGGACACTGAAGCTTTCTTT

d_call: -
v_call: TRBV18
j_call: TRBJ2-7
clone_size: -
cdr3_length: 15
cdr3_aa: CASSALTGHAYEQYF
cdr3_nt: TGTGCCAGCTCAGCCTTGACAGGCCATGCCTACGAGCAGTACTTC

d_call: TRBD2
v_call: TRBV5-4
j_call: TRBJ2-7
clone_size: once
cdr3_length: 16
cdr3_aa: CASSLPPSGGAREQYF
cdr3_nt: TGTGCCAGCAGCTTGCCCCCTAGCGGGGGGGCCCGCGAGCAGTACTTC

d_call: TRBD1
v_call: TRBV27
j_call: TRBJ1-2
clone_size: -
cdr3_length: 15
cdr3_aa: CASSSTIDRGRGYTF
cdr3_nt: TGTGCCAGCAGTTCTACAATTGACAGGGGACGAGGCTACACCTTC

d_call: TRBD1
v_call: TRBV6-1
j_call: TRBJ1-4
clone_size: few
cdr3_length: 15
cdr3_aa: CASSDGTATNEKLFF
cdr3_nt: TGTGCCAGCAGTGACGGGACAGCAACTAATGAAAAACTGTTTTTT

d_call: -
v_call: TRBV7-9
j_call: TRBJ1-3
clone_size: -
cdr3_length: 14
cdr3_aa: CASSFVGVGNTIYF
cdr3_nt: TGTGCCAGCAGCTTTGTAGGGGTTGGAAACACCATATATTTT

d_call: TRBD2
v_call: TRBV7-2
j_call: TRBJ2-1
clone_size: -
cdr3_length: 15
cdr3_aa: CASSLLAGGYNEQFF
cdr3_nt: TGTGCCAGCAGCTTACTAGCGGGGGGTTACAATGAGCAGTTCTTC

d_call: TRBD1
v_call: TRBV27
j_call: TRBJ2-1
clone_size: -
cdr3_length: 15
cdr3_aa: CASRRTGTGTNEQFF
cdr3_nt: TGTGCCAGCAGACGAACCGGGACAGGGACGAATGAGCAGTTCTTC

d_call: -
v_call: TRBV11-1
j_call: TRBJ1-1
clone_size: -
cdr3_length: 13
cdr3_aa: CASSLQGSTEAFF
cdr3_nt: TGTGCCAGCAGCCTACAGGGAAGCACTGAAGCTTTCTTT

d_call: -
v_call: TRBV11-2
j_call: TRBJ2-2
clone_size: -
cdr3_length: 14
cdr3_aa: CASSLGGNTGELFF
cdr3_nt: TGTGCCAGCAGCTTAGGGGGAAACACCGGGGAGCTGTTTTTT

d_call: -
v_call: TRBV7-2
j_call: TRBJ2-5
clone_size: -
cdr3_length: 15
cdr3_aa: CASSLVDRSQETQYF
cdr3_nt: TGTGCCAGCAGCTTAGTTGACAGGAGCCAAGAGACCCAGTACTTC

d_call: TRBD1
v_call: TRBV5-1
j_call: TRBJ2-1
clone_size: -
cdr3_length: 16
cdr3_aa: CASSLEGQVPAGEQFF
cdr3_nt: TGCGCCAGCAGCTTGGAAGGACAGGTTCCCGCCGGTGAGCAGTTCTTC

d_call: TRBD2
v_call: TRBV11-2
j_call: TRBJ2-1
clone_size: -
cdr3_length: 16
cdr3_aa: CASSLARLAGAREQFF
cdr3_nt: TGTGCCAGCAGCTTAGCCCGACTAGCGGGGGCACGTGAGCAGTTCTTC